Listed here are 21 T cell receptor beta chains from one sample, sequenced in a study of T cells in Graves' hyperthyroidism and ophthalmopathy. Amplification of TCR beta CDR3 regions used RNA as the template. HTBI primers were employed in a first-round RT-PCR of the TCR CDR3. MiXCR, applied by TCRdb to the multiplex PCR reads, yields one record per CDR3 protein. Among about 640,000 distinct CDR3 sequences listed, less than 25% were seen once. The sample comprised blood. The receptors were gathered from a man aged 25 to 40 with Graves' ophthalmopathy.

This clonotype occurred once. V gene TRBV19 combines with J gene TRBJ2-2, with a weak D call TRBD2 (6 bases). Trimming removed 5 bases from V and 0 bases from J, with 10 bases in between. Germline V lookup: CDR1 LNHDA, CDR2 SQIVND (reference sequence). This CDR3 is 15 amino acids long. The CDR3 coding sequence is TGTGCCAGTAGTGCCCAGCGGGCGAACACCGGGGAGCTGTTTTTT. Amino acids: CASSAQRANTGELFF.

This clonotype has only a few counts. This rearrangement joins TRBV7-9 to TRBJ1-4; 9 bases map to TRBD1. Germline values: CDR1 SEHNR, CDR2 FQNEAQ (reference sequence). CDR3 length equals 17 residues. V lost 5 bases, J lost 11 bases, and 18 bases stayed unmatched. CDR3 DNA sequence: TGTGCCAGCAGCCCCCCTCTTGGTTGGGACAGGGCTGTTAAACTGTTTTTT. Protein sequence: CASSPPLGWDRAVKLFF.

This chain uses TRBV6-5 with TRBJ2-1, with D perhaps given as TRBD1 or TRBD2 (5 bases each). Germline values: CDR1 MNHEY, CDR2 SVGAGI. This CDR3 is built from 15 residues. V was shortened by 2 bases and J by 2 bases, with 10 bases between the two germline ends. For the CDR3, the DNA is TGTGCCAGCAGTTACGGAAGGGACCCCTACAATGAGCAGTTCTTC. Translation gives CASSYGRDPYNEQFF.

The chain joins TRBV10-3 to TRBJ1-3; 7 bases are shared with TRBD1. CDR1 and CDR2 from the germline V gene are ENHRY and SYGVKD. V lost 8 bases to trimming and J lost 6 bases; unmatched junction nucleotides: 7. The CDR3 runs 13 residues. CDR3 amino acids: CAIGDRVENTIYF. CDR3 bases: TGTGCCATCGGCGACAGGGTTGAAAACACCATATATTTT.

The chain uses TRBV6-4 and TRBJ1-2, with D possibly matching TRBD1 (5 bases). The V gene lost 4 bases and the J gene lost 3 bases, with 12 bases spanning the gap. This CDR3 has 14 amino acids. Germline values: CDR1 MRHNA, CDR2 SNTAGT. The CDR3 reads CASSAGVEDYGYTF. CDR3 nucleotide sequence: TGTGCCAGCAGTGCGGGGGTAGAGGACTATGGCTACACCTTC.

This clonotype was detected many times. The DNA of the CDR3 is TGTGCCAGCAGTGAACGGCTAAATCAGCCCCAGCATTTT. It specifies CASSERLNQPQHF. The V gene is TRBV2, the J gene TRBJ1-5; no clear D gene. This CDR3 has 13 residues. The germline gives CDR1 SNHLY, CDR2 FYNNEI. Deletions cut 2 bases from V and 4 bases from J, with 6 bases between.

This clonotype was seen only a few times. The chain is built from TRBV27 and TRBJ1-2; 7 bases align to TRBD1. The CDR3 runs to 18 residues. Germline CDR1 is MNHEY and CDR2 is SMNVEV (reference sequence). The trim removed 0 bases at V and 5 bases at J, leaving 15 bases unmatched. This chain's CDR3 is CASSLSPILTGREYGYTF. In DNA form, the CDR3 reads TGTGCCAGCAGTTTATCACCGATCCTGACAGGGCGGGAATATGGCTACACCTTC.

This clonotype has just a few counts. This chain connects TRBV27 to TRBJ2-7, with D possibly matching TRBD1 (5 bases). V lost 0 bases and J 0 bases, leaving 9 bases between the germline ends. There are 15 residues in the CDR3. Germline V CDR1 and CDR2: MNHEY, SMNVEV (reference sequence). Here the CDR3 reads CASSLSTTVSYEQYF. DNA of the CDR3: TGTGCCAGCAGTTTATCGACGACAGTCTCCTACGAGCAGTACTTC.

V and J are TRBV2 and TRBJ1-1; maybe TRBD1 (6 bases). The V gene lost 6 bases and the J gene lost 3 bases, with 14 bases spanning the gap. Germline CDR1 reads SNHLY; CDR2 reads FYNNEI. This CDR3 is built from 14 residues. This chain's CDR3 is CASRGRGKYTEAFF. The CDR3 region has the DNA TGTGCCAGCAGGGGGAGGGGGAAGTACACTGAAGCTTTCTTT.

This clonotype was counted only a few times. CDR3 sequence: CASSVNRGTNTGELFF. The DNA of the CDR3 is TGTGCCAGCAGCGTTAACAGGGGGACGAACACCGGGGAGCTGTTTTTT. The V and J genes are TRBV7-9 and TRBJ2-2, with 8 bases fitting TRBD1. Looked up from germline, CDR1 is SEHNR and CDR2 is FQNEAQ (reference sequence). This CDR3 has 16 amino acids. V gave up 5 bases and J gave up 0 bases; unmatched junction bases: 5.

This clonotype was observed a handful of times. The CDR3 DNA reads TGTGCTAGTGGCGGACTAGCGGGTTTCACAGATACGCAGTATTTT. This codes for CASGGLAGFTDTQYF. The chain recombines TRBV12-5 with TRBJ2-3; 11 bases fit TRBD2. The germline V gene has CDR1 LGHNT and CDR2 FRNRAP. This CDR3 is 15 amino acids long. V was clipped by 6 bases and J by 2 bases; unmatched bases: 4.

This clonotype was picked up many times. The CDR3 bases are TGTGCCAGCTCGGGGGGGGGTATTATCTACGAGCAGTACTTC. It translates to CASSGGGIIYEQYF. The chain recombines TRBV28 with TRBJ2-7; 8 bases are shared with TRBD2. Germline lookup yields CDR1 MDHEN and CDR2 SYDVKM. There are 14 residues in the CDR3. With V trimmed by 8 bases and J by 3 bases, 9 bases remained unmatched.

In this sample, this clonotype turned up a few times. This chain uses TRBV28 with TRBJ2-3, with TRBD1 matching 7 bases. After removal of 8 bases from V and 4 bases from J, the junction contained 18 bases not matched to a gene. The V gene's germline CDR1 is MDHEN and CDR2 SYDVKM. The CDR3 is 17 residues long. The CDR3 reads CASATVQGIIKADTQYF. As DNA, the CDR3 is TGTGCCAGCGCTACAGTACAGGGGATTATAAAGGCAGATACGCAGTATTTT. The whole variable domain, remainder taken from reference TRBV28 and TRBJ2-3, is DVKVTQSSRYLVKRTGEKVFLECVQDMDHENMFWYRQDPGLGLRLIYFSYDVKMKEKGDIPEGYSVSREKKERFSLILESASTNQTSMYLCASATVQGIIKADTQYFGPGTRLTVL.

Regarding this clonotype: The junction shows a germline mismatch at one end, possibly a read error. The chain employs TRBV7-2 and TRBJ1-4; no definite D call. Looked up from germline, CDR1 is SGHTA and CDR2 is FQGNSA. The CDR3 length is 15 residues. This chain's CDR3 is CANSPTSATNEKLFF. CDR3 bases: TGTGCCAACAGCCCAACCAGCGCAACTAATGAAAAACTGTTTTTT. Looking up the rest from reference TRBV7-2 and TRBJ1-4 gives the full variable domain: GAGVSQSPSNKVTEKGKDVELRCDPISGHTALYWYRQSLGQGLEFLIYFQGNSAPDKSGLPSDRFSAERTGGSVSTLTIQRTQQEDSAVYLCANSPTSATNEKLFFGSGTQLSVL.

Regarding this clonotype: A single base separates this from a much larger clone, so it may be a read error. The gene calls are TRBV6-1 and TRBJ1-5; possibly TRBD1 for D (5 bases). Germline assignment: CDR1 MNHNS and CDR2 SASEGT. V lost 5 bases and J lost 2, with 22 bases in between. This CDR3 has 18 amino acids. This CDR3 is CASSPPQGLGIGNQPQHF. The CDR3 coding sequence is TGTGCCAGCAGTCCCCCGCAGGGCCTGGGCATAGGCAATCAGCCCCAGCATTTT.

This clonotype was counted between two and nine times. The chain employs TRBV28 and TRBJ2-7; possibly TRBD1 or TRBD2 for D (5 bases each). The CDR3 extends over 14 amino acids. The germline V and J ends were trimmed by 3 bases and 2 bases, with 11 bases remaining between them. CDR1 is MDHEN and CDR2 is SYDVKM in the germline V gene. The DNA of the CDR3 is TGTGCCAGCAGTTTTTGGGGGATAGCCTACGAGCAGTACTTC. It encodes CASSFWGIAYEQYF.

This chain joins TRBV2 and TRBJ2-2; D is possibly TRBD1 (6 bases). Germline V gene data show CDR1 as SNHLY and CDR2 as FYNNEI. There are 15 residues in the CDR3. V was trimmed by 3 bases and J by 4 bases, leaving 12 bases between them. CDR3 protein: CASSEGAPGTGELFF. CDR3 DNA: TGTGCCAGCAGTGAGGGGGCGCCGGGCACCGGGGAGCTGTTTTTT.

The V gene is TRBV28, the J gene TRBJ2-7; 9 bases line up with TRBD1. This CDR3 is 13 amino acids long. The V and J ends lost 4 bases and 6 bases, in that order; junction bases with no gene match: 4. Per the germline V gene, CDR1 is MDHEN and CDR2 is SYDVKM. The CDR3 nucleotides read TGTGCCAGCAGTTATACAGGGGGCAGCGAGCAGTACTTC. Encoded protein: CASSYTGGSEQYF.

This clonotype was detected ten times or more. DNA for the CDR3: TGTGCCAGCAGTAATGGGTATCGGCTAGCGGGAGTTGAGCAGTTCTTC. This encodes CASSNGYRLAGVEQFF. This chain joins TRBV12-3 or TRBV12-4 and TRBJ2-1; 10 bases are shared with TRBD2. The V and J ends lost 5 bases and 9 bases, in that order; junction bases with no gene match: 13. The CDR3 is 16 residues long.

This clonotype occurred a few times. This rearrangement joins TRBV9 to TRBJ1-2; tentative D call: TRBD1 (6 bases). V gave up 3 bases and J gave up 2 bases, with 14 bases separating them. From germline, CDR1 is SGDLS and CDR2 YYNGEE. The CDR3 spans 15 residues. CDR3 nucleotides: TGTGCCAGCAGCGCGGGGGGGGGGCAAAACTATGGCTACACCTTC. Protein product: CASSAGGGQNYGYTF. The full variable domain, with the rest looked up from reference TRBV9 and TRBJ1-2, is DSGVTQTPKHLITATGQRVTLRCSPRSGDLSVYWYQQSLDQGLQFLIQYYNGEERAKGNILERFSAQQFPDLHSELNLSSLELGDSALYFCASSAGGGQNYGYTFGSGTRLTVV.

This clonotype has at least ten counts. The chain's CDR3 is CASSSEGRFRDSPLHF. The CDR3 nucleotides are TGTGCCAGCAGCTCGGAGGGACGGTTCAGGGATTCACCCCTCCACTTT. V and J are TRBV12-3 or TRBV12-4 and TRBJ1-6, with D possibly being TRBD1 (5 bases). Trimming removed 6 bases from V and 8 bases from J, with 20 bases in between. This CDR3 region has 16 residues.